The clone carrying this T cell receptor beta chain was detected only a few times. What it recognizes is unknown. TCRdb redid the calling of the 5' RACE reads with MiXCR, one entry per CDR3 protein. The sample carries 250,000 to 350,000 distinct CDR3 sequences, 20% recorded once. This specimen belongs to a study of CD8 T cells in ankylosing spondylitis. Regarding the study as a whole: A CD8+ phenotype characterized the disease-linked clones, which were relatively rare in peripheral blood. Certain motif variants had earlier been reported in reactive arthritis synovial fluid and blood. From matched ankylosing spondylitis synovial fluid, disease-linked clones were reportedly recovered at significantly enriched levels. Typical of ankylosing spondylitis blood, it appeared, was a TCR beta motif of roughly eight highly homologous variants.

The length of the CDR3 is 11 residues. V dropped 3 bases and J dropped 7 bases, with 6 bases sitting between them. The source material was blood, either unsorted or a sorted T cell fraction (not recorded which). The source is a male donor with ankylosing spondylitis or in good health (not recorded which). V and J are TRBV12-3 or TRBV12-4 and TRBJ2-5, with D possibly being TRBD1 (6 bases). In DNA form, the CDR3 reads TGTGCCAGCAGTTTCAGGGGGACCCAGTACTTC. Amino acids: CASSFRGTQYF.